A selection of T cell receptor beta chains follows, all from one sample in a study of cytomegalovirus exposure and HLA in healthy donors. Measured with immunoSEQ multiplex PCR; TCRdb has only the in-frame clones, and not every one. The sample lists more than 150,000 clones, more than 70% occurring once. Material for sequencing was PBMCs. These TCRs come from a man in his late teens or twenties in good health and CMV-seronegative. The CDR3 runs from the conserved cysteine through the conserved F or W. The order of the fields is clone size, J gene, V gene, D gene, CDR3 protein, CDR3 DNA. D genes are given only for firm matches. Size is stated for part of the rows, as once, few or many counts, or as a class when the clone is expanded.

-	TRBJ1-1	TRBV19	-	CASSTFTGMNTEAFF	TGTGCCAGTAGTACCTTTACAGGGATGAACACTGAAGCTTTCTTT
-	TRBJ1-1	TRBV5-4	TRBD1	CASILDRGGFGTEAFF	TGTGCCAGCATCCTCGACAGGGGGGGGTTTGGCACTGAAGCTTTCTTT
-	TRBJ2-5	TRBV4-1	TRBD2	CASSQDSLAGVIKETQYF	TGCGCCAGCAGCCAAGATAGCCTAGCGGGGGTCATTAAAGAGACCCAGTACTTC
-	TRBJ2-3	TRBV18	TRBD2	CASSPLAGDTDTQYF	TGTGCCAGCTCACCACTAGCGGGAGACACAGATACGCAGTATTTT
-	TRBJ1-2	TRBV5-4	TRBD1	CASSTPGQTYGYTF	TGTGCCAGCAGCACACCGGGACAGACCTATGGCTACACCTTC
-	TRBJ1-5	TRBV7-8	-	CASSFGDGRNQPQHF	TGTGCCAGCAGCTTTGGGGACGGGAGAAATCAGCCCCAGCATTTT
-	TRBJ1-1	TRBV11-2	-	CASSPGTEAFF	TGTGCCAGCAGCCCCGGGACTGAAGCTTTCTTT
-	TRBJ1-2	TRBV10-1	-	CATSPRGYYGYTF	TGCGCCACCTCACCAAGGGGATACTATGGCTACACCTTC
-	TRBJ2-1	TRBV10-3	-	CAISDPDRNNEQFF	TGTGCCATCAGTGATCCCGACAGAAACAATGAGCAGTTCTTC
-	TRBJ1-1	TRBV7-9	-	CASSSEQITEAFF	TGTGCCAGCAGCTCCGAACAGATCACTGAAGCTTTCTTT
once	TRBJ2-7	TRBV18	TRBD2	CASSPPGLAGSYEQYF	TGTGCCAGCTCACCACCAGGACTAGCGGGATCATACGAGCAGTACTTC
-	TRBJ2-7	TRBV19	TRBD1	CASSIGQGSSYEQYF	TGTGCCAGTAGTATCGGACAGGGCAGCTCCTACGAGCAGTACTTC
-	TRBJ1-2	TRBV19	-	CASSIEGSFYGYTF	TGTGCCAGTAGTATAGAGGGCAGCTTCTATGGCTACACCTTC
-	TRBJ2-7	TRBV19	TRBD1	CASSIAGTGGYEQYF	TGTGCCAGTAGTATAGCGGGGACAGGGGGCTACGAGCAGTACTTC
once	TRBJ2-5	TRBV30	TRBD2	CAWSAGGQETQYF	TGTGCCTGGAGTGCCGGGGGGCAAGAGACCCAGTACTTC
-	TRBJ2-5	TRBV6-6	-	CASSYPNDSPQETQYF	TGTGCCAGCAGTTACCCCAACGACAGCCCACAAGAGACCCAGTACTTC
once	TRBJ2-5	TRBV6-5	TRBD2	CASSTGTSGQETQYF	TGTGCCAGCAGTACCGGGACTAGCGGACAAGAGACCCAGTACTTC
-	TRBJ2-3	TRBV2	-	CATVPSPIVGDTQYF	TGTGCCACAGTACCTAGCCCGATCGTAGGAGATACGCAGTATTTT
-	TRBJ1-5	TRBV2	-	CASSDITNQPQHF	TGTGCCAGCAGTGATATCACTAATCAGCCCCAGCATTTT
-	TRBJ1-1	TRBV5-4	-	CASSPDPDMNTEAFF	TGTGCCAGCAGCCCCGACCCTGACATGAACACTGAAGCTTTCTTT
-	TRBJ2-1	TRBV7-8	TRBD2	CASSRGLAGPNEQFF	TGTGCCAGCAGCCGGGGACTAGCGGGACCCAATGAGCAGTTCTTC
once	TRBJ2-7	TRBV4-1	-	CASSQDIFSYEQYF	TGCGCCAGCAGCCAGGACATATTCTCCTACGAGCAGTACTTC
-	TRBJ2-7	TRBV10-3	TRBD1	CAISKGQGEAGPLEQYF	TGTGCCATCAGTAAGGGACAGGGGGAAGCGGGCCCTCTCGAGCAGTACTTC
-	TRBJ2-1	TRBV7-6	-	CASSRGGAPSNEQFF	TGTGCCAGCAGCCGTGGGGGGGCCCCATCCAATGAGCAGTTCTTC
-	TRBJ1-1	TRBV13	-	CASSLEVEAIGFTEAFF	TGTGCCAGCAGCTTAGAAGTGGAGGCGATAGGTTTCACTGAAGCTTTCTTT
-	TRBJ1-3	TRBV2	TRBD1	CASSARTGGFGNTIYF	TGTGCCAGCAGTGCTCGGACAGGGGGTTTTGGAAACACCATATATTTT
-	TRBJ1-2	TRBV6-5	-	CASSYGGGSYGYTF	TGTGCCAGCAGTTACGGGGGGGGATCTTATGGCTACACCTTC
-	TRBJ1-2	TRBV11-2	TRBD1	CASSFQGGGYTF	TGTGCCAGCAGCTTCCAGGGGGGAGGCTACACCTTC
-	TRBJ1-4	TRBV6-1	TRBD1	CASRTRGLDEKLFF	TGTGCCAGCAGGACGAGGGGGCTAGATGAAAAACTGTTTTTT
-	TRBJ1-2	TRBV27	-	CASSEIQGGYGYTF	TGTGCCAGCAGTGAAATACAGGGTGGCTATGGCTACACCTTC
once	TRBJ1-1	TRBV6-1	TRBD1	CASRDGQGRDTEAFF	TGTGCCAGCAGAGACGGACAGGGGAGAGACACTGAAGCTTTCTTT
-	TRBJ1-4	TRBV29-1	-	CSVGEGEKLFF	TGCAGCGTGGGGGAGGGGGAAAAACTGTTTTTT
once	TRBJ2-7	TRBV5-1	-	CASSLGGGGNEQYF	TGCGCCAGCAGCTTGGGGGGAGGCGGGAACGAGCAGTACTTC
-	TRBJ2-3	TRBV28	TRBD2	CASSTKVAGGPTDTQYF	TGTGCCAGCAGTACTAAAGTAGCGGGAGGGCCCACAGATACGCAGTATTTT
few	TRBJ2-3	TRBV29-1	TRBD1	CSVAGTGYSTDTQYF	TGCAGCGTGGCCGGGACAGGCTATAGCACAGATACGCAGTATTTT
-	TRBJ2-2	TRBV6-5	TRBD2	CASRTLAGVTGELFF	TGTGCCAGCAGGACCCTAGCGGGGGTCACCGGGGAGCTGTTTTTT
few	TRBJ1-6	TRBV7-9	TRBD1	CASTTTDRGSPLHF	TGTGCCAGCACCACCACCGACAGGGGCTCACCCCTCCACTTT
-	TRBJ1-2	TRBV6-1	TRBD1	CASSGQGSYGYTF	TGTGCCAGCAGTGGACAGGGATCCTATGGCTACACCTTC
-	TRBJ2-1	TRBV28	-	CASKKQGFGKNEQFF	TGTGCCAGCAAAAAACAGGGATTCGGGAAAAATGAGCAGTTCTTC
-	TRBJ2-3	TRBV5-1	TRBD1	CASSFAGTGTDTQYF	TGCGCCAGCAGCTTTGCAGGGACAGGCACAGATACGCAGTATTTT
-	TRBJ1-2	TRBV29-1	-	CSVTTNYGYTF	TGCAGCGTTACAACAAACTATGGCTACACCTTC
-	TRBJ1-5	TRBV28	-	CASSLSGDGQPQHF	TGTGCCAGCAGTTTATCCGGGGATGGTCAGCCCCAGCATTTT
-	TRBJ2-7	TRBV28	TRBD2	CASSTLAGGLLPSYEQYF	TGTGCCAGCAGCACTCTAGCGGGAGGCCTCCTTCCCTCCTACGAGCAGTACTTC
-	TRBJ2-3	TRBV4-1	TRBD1	CASSQRTGVTDTQYF	TGCGCCAGCAGCCAGAGGACAGGGGTCACAGATACGCAGTATTTT
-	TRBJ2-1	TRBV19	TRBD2	CASSPGLAGYNEQFF	TGTGCCAGTAGTCCAGGACTAGCGGGGTACAATGAGCAGTTCTTC
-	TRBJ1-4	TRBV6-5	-	CATGIGNEKLFF	TGTGCCACAGGGATTGGGAATGAAAAACTGTTTTTT
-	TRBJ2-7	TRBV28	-	CASSRGQYEQYF	TGTGCCAGCAGTAGGGGTCAGTACGAGCAGTACTTC
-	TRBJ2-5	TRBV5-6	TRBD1	CASSLDLGQGAEETQYF	TGTGCCAGCAGCTTGGACCTGGGACAGGGGGCTGAGGAGACCCAGTACTTC
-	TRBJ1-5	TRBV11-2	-	CASSSSLSDQPQHF	TGTGCCAGCAGCTCGTCTCTCTCCGATCAGCCCCAGCATTTT
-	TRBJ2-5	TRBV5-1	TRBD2	CASSLRLAGVLETQYF	TGCGCCAGCAGCTTAAGACTAGCGGGAGTCTTAGAGACCCAGTACTTC